This T cell receptor (beta chain) was observed in a study of molecular identifiers for immune sequencing clone quantification. Background on the study: Five portions were made in replicates from RNA of roughly 20,000 or 100,000 naive CD8 cells, and four underwent sequencing. Findings and limits, study-wide: Clonotypes surpassing 20 RNA copies contained over 98% of effector molecules, versus under 1% in naive cells.

TCRdb re-called the PCR reads through MiXCR, storing one row per CDR3 protein. Of some 680,000 distinct CDR3 sequences in the sample, about 25% were seen once. The CDR3 has 17 amino acids. V shed 1 base and J shed 3 bases, with 18 bases lying between them. In regard to this clonotype: Its antigen is not known.

The receptor was derived from a human donor in good health. Some libraries in this study had Jurkat cell RNA spiked in. The rearrangement uses TRBV12-3 or TRBV12-4 and TRBJ2-5; weak D call: TRBD2 (5 bases). Material: naive CD8+ T cells from blood, with Jurkat cell RNA spiked in. Subset noted: FACS-sorted CD8+CD4-CCR7+CD45RA+ naive T cells. CDR3 in DNA: TGTGCCAGCAGTTTAGACAAACCTAGCTGGGGAGAAGAGACCCAGTACTTC. Translated: CASSLDKPSWGEETQYF.